This T cell receptor (beta chain) was obtained from a study of beta chain features in type 1 diabetes. Study at large: Cell yields, gender and age were similar in healthy donors and patients. Study observations and caveats: PCR may have favored shorter templates equally in patients and controls. More deletions and fewer insertions at VDJ junctions were found in patients with type 1 diabetes. People with Type 1 diabetes carried modestly yet significantly shorter TCRB CDR3s in all four CD4+ subsets.

Reverse transcription of all isolated RNA meant that expressed TCRB transcripts were sequenced. Here immunoSEQ multiplex PCR was the method, and the copy in TCRdb shows in-frame clones only, minus some. The sample shows about 150,000 clones, over 7.5% of them seen only once. Concerning this clone: Its antigen is still unknown.

Germline V gene sequence: CDR1 GTSNPN, CDR2 SVGIG (reference sequence). V lost 0 bases to trimming and J lost 8 bases; unmatched junction nucleotides: 7. The CDR3 has 14 amino acids. The chain couples TRBV30 to TRBJ2-7; 10 nucleotides match TRBD2. The specimen was central memory CD4+ T cells from blood. This receptor was taken from a woman between 18 and 29 years old in good health. The CDR3 region has the DNA TGTGCCTGGAGTGTAGGGCTAGCGGGGGAGAAGCAGTACTTC. This gives the protein CAWSVGLAGEKQYF.